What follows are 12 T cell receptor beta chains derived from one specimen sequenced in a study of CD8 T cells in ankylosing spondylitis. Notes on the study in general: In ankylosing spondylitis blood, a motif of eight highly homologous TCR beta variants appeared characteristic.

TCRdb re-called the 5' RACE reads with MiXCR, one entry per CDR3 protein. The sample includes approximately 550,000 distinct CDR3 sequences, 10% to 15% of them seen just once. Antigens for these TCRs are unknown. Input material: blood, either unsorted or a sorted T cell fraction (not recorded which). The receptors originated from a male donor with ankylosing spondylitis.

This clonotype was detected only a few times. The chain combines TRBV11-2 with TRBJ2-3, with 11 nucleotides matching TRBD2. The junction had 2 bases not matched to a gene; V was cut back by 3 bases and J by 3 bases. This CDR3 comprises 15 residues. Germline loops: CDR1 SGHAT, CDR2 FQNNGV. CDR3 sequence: CASSLGLAETDTQYF. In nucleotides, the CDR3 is TGTGCCAGCAGCTTGGGACTAGCGGAAACAGATACGCAGTATTTT.

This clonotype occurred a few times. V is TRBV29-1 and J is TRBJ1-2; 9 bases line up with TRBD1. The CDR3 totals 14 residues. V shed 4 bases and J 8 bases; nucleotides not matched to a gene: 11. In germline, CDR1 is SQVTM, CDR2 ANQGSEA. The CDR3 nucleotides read TGCAGCGTTGGAGAATGGGGACAGGGCGAAGGCTACACCTTC. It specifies CSVGEWGQGEGYTF.

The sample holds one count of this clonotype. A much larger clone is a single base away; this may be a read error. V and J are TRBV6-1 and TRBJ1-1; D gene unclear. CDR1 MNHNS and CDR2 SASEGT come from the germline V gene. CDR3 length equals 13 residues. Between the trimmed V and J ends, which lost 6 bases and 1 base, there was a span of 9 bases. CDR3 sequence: CASSAGSNTEAFF. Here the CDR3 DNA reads TGTGCCAGCAGCGCGGGATCGAACACTGAAGCTTTCTTT.

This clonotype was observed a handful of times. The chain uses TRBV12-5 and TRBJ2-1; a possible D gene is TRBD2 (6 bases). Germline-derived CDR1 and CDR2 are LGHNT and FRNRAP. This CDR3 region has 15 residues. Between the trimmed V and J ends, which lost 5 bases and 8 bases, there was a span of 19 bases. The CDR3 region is CASGLKGLWGDEQFF. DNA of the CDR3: TGTGCTAGTGGTCTAAAGGGACTTTGGGGGGATGAGCAGTTCTTC. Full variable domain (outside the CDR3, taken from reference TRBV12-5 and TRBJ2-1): DARVTQTPRHKVTEMGQEVTMRCQPILGHNTVFWYRQTMMQGLELLAYFRNRAPLDDSGMPKDRFSAEMPDATLATLKIQPSEPRDSAVYFCASGLKGLWGDEQFFGPGTRLTVL.

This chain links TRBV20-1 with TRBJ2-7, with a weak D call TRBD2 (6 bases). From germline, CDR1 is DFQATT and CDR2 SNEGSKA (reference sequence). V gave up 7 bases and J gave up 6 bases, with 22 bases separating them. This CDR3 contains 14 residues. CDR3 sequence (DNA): TGCAGTGAGCTACCACGGGGGACGAACTCCGAGCAGTACGTC. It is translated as CSELPRGTNSEQYV.

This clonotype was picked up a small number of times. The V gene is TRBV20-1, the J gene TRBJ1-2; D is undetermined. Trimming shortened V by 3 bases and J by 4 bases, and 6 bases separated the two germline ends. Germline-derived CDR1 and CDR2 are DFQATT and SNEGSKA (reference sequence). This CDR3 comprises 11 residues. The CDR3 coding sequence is TGCAGTGCTAGCTACTTCTATGGCTACACCTTC. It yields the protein CSASYFYGYTF.

The CDR3 DNA follows: TGTGCCAGCAGGGGGACATCCCAAGAGACCCAGTACTTC. This encodes CASRGTSQETQYF. The gene calls are TRBV28 and TRBJ2-5, with D possibly TRBD1 on 6 matching bases. V was clipped by 6 bases and J by 1 base, with 9 bases between them. The CDR3 extends over 13 amino acids. CDR1 is MDHEN, CDR2 SYDVKM, per germline. Supplemented by reference TRBV28 and TRBJ2-5, the full variable domain reads DVKVTQSSRYLVKRTGEKVFLECVQDMDHENMFWYRQDPGLGLRLIYFSYDVKMKEKGDIPEGYSVSREKKERFSLILESASTNQTSMYLCASRGTSQETQYFGPGTRLLVL.

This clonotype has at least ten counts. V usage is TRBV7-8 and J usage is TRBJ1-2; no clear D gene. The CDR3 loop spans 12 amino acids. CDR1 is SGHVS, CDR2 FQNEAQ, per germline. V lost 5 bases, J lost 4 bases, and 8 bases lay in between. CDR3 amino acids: CASSPTGYGYTF. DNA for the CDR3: TGTGCCAGCAGCCCAACTGGCTATGGCTACACCTTC.

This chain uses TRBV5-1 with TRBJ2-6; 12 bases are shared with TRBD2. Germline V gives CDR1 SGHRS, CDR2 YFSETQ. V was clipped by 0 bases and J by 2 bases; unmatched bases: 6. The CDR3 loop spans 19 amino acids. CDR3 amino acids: CASSLELPSGRAGANVLTF. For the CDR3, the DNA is TGCGCCAGCAGCTTGGAATTGCCTAGCGGGAGGGCTGGGGCCAACGTCCTGACTTTC.

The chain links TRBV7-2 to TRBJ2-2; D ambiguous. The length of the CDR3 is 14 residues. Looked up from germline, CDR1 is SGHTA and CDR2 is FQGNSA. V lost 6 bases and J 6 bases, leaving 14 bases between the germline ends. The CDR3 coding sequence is TGTGCCAGCAGTCCAACCCCCCGGGCCGGGGAGCTGTTTTTT. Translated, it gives CASSPTPRAGELFF.

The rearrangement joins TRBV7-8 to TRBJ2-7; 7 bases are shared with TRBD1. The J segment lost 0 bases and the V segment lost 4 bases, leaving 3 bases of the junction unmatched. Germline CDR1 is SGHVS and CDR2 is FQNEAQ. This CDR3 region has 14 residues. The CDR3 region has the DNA TGTGCCAGCAGCTGGACAGGCCTCTCCTACGAGCAGTACTTC. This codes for CASSWTGLSYEQYF.

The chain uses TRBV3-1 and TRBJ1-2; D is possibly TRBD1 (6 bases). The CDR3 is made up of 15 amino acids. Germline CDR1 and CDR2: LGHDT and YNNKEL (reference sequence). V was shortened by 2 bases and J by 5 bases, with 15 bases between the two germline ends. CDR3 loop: CASSQNPGTHYGYTF. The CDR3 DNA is TGTGCCAGCAGCCAAAACCCCGGGACACATTATGGCTACACCTTC.